The present T cell receptor (beta chain) was sequenced within a study of blood T cell repertoires in COVID-19 (dated by TCRdb to about 2020). Looking at the study overall: The collaborator samples originated in the United States, Italy and Spain and spanned the acute and convalescent phases of COVID-19. The material from the prospective study consisted of cDNA or gDNA derived from T cells, B-cell-depleted T cells, or PBMCs. Deeply sampled blood TCRbeta repertoires from subjects exposed to, actively infected with, or recovered from COVID-19 were included in the dataset. The repertoires were released in a freely available public database meant as a resource for research on the immune response to SARS-CoV-2. The samples were drawn from two sources: the first 160 participants of the ongoing ImmuneRACE study, and 950 to 1,500 subjects contributed by 6 global collaborators. Sample metadata almost always included a de-identified subject ID, COVID-19 status, age in years and sex. Where available, HLA class I and class II types were obtained from metadata supplied by the sample provider rather than from assay-based typing.

Summary of the overall study and its limitations: The amount of clinical and demographic metadata varied by source and participant and was provided uncurated.

TCRbeta CDR3 regions were amplified from genomic DNA by means of the immunoSEQ Assay, a bias-controlled multiplex PCR. The source study handled its data this way. The number of nucleated cells in each sample was estimated by amplification of reference gene primers within the assay. To quantify the absolute abundance of each unique TCRbeta CDR3 rearrangement, sequence reads were collapsed and filtered. Productive Simpson clonality was computed per sample as the square root of Simpson's diversity index over productive rearrangements. The table comes from immuneACCESS by way of TCRdb, which keeps in-frame sequences with V and J called. Part of the clones is missing from these tables; in studies checked, under half for an unresolved V gene and the rest for unknown reasons. That table is the source of V, J and clone size, and D and trimming were worked out from the DNA. The sample data list tens of thousands of clones, and roughly 90% of these were observed just once. The ten largest clones take up about 2.5% of the sample.

The CDR3, cysteine through phenylalanine, is 15 amino acids long. Only the CDR3 portion is preserved as DNA: 45 bases, with reading frame beginning at the first base. CDR1 MDHEN and CDR2 SYDVKM were looked up in the germline V gene. The germline ends are 13 bases apart after V is trimmed by 5 bases and J by 3 bases. In regard to this clone: Its target antigen remains unknown. No much larger clone is present one base from it, and per-base qualities are unavailable.

Whole blood was collected in K2EDTA tubes by collaborating institutions according to the institutions' own protocols. Collaborator samples were shipped for TCRbeta analysis as frozen whole blood, isolated PBMCs, or DNA extracted from either sample type. The sample consisted of peripheral blood. The receptor comes from a human donor in a cohort sampled during active COVID-19. The V and J segments used are TRBV28 and TRBJ2-2; the D segment could be TRBD1, given 8 matching bases. The bases are TGTGCCAGCAGTCGGACAGGGAGGGACACCGGGGAGCTGTTTTTT. Its protein reads: CASSRTGRDTGELFF. This CDR3, with the reference TRBV28 and TRBJ2-2 proteins standing in past its ends, gives the full variable domain DVKVTQSSRYLVKRTGEKVFLECVQDMDHENMFWYRQDPGLGLRLIYFSYDVKMKEKGDIPEGYSVSREKKERFSLILESASTNQTSMYLCASSRTGRDTGELFFGEGSRLTVL.